These 20 T cell receptor beta chains were all obtained from the same sample, sequenced in a study of OX40 agonist ivuxolimab in advanced cancers. Repertoires were generated with immunoSEQ multiplex PCR, while TCRdb's copy carries only in-frame clones and drops some. The sample includes tens of thousands of clones, 82% of them seen just once. Material: CD4+ or CD8+ T cells sorted from blood, obtained in a trial of the OX40 agonist ivuxolimab. The receptors were gathered from an adult with an advanced solid tumor such as melanoma, head and neck, liver or kidney cancer.

This chain connects TRBV18 to TRBJ2-3; 8 bases agree with TRBD1. The V and J ends lost 6 bases and 4 bases, in that order; junction bases with no gene match: 12. Germline values: CDR1 KGHSH, CDR2 LQKENI. The CDR3 runs 16 residues. The CDR3 DNA follows: TGTGCCAGCTCGCCCGCAGGGGGCGCTTTAGCAGATACGCAGTATTTT. The encoded protein is CASSPAGGALADTQYF.

Only a few counts were recorded for this clone. The chain joins TRBV4-2 to TRBJ2-7, with D uncertain. The length of the CDR3 is 15 residues. V shed 0 bases and J shed 4 bases, with 13 bases lying between them. Germline V gene data show CDR1 as LGHNA and CDR2 as YNFKEQ. Here the CDR3 reads CASSQDHGSLYEQYF. Written as DNA, the CDR3 is TGTGCCAGCAGCCAAGATCATGGCAGTCTTTACGAGCAGTACTTC.

This rearrangement joins TRBV7-2 to TRBJ2-1, with no clear D. Germline CDR1 is SGHTA and CDR2 is FQGNSA. The CDR3 is 13 amino acids. V lost 2 bases and J 8 bases, leaving 10 bases between the germline ends. The CDR3 loop is CASSLRRGDEQFF. CDR3 in DNA: TGTGCCAGCAGCTTAAGAAGAGGCGATGAGCAGTTCTTC.

The V call is TRBV7-9, the J call TRBJ2-7, with 9 bases identical to TRBD2. The CDR3 covers 16 residues. In germline, CDR1 is SEHNR, CDR2 FQNEAQ (reference sequence). V lost 0 bases and J lost 5; bases outside the gene matches: 8. The CDR3: CASSLASGRAVHEQYF. The CDR3 coding sequence is TGTGCCAGCAGCTTAGCTAGCGGGAGAGCGGTGCACGAGCAGTACTTC.

This clone is labeled medium-sized (0.01 to 0.1%). This chain uses TRBV2 with TRBJ1-5, with unresolved D. The ends were cut back, 3 bases at V and 5 bases at J, with 8 bases in the middle. Germline CDR1 and CDR2: SNHLY and FYNNEI. The CDR3 contains 13 residues. The CDR3 is CASSESPYQPQHF. CDR3 nucleotide sequence: TGTGCCAGCAGTGAGTCCCCCTATCAGCCCCAGCATTTT.

This chain joins TRBV28 and TRBJ1-1; D gene ambiguous. CDR3 length: 13 amino acids. V was clipped by 1 base and J by 8 bases, with 11 bases between them. Germline V gene data show CDR1 as MDHEN and CDR2 as SYDVKM. The DNA for the CDR3 is TGTGCCAGCAGTTTATCAGGAGGACTCGAAGCTTTCTTT. This encodes CASSLSGGLEAFF.

This clone is a singleton in its sample. This chain uses TRBV7-5 with TRBJ2-3; whether TRBD2, the table's D call, matches the DNA was not checked. TRBV7-5 is a pseudogene. This CDR3 is built from 15 residues. CDR3 nucleotides: TGTGTCAGAAGCCCTATCAGACTTGGCACAGATACGCAGTATTTT. Its protein is CVRSPIRLGTDTQYF.

The chain recombines TRBV11-3 with TRBJ2-1; D is possibly TRBD1 or TRBD2 (5 bases each). The CDR3 contains 14 residues. V lost 8 bases and J lost 13, with 24 bases in between. Germline CDR1 is SGHNT and CDR2 is YENEEA. The CDR3 DNA reads as TGTGCCAGCTCCCCGAGGGGCCCTACAATGGAACAGTTCTTC. It is translated as CASSPRGPTMEQFF.

The chain uses TRBV6-5 and TRBJ2-7; TRBD1 matches 9 bases. The CDR3 totals 14 residues. Germline V gene lookup returns CDR1 MNHEY and CDR2 SVGAGI. Trimming took 4 bases from V and 2 from J; bases not matched to a gene: 3. Here the CDR3 reads CASSSGTGTYEQYF. CDR3 coding DNA: TGTGCCAGCAGTTCCGGGACAGGGACCTACGAGCAGTACTTC.

The chain couples TRBV28 to TRBJ2-5; 7 nucleotides align to TRBD2. J gave up 7 bases and V 5 bases, and 13 bases lay outside the gene matches. CDR3 length: 15 residues. The germline V gene has CDR1 MDHEN and CDR2 SYDVKM. The CDR3 protein is CASSVTSVGGGTQYF. The DNA of the CDR3 is TGTGCCAGCAGTGTGACCTCCGTTGGGGGGGGGACCCAGTACTTC.

This clone was recorded once. This chain connects TRBV28 to TRBJ1-4; D gene ambiguous. V was clipped by 2 bases and J by 0 bases, with 10 bases between them. The CDR3 extends over 16 amino acids. In germline, CDR1 is MDHEN, CDR2 SYDVKM. CDR3 DNA: TGTGCCAGCAGTTTAAATTGGGGAGCAACTAATGAAAAACTGTTTTTT. This encodes CASSLNWGATNEKLFF.

The CDR3 DNA sequence: TGTGCCAGCGCCCCCGGGGACAGGGGATACGAGCAGTACTTC. Protein product: CASAPGDRGYEQYF. This chain uses TRBV21-1 with TRBJ2-7; the table assigns TRBD1, which was not confirmed against the DNA. TRBV21-1 constitutes a pseudogene. There are 14 residues in the CDR3.

The chain links TRBV25-1 to TRBJ2-2; D gene ambiguous. Trimming stripped 4 bases from V and 7 bases from J, with 10 bases between. Germline V gene data show CDR1 as MGHDK and CDR2 as SYGVNS. This CDR3 has 13 residues. The CDR3 DNA sequence: TGTGCCAGCAGTGGGGGTGACGGCGGGGAGCTGTTTTTT. This sequence encodes CASSGGDGGELFF.

CDR3 bases: TGTGCCAGCAGCGTAGTAGGAAGTACAGCTCCTTATGGCTACACCTTC. Translating it yields CASSVVGSTAPYGYTF. The rearrangement links TRBV9 to TRBJ1-2, with D unresolved. Germline V lookup: CDR1 SGDLS, CDR2 YYNGEE. The CDR3 is made up of 16 amino acids. The ends were cut back, 0 bases at V and 5 bases at J, with 17 bases in the middle.

A word on this clone: The same CDR3 can be traced to other DNA sequences in this sample. The J gene is TRBJ2-2, the V gene TRBV2, with D hard to call. Germline values: CDR1 SNHLY, CDR2 FYNNEI. The germline V and J ends were trimmed by 5 bases and 5 bases, with 6 bases remaining between them. The CDR3 sequence is 12 residues long. Written as DNA, the CDR3 is TGTGCCAGCAGTCTGGATACCGGGGAGCTGTTTTTT. It encodes CASSLDTGELFF.

The genes are TRBV4-2 and TRBJ2-3; possibly TRBD2 for D (5 bases). The CDR3 has 15 amino acids. Trimming stripped 5 bases from V and 2 bases from J, with 14 bases between. The germline CDR1 and CDR2 sequences are LGHNA and YNFKEQ. CDR3 sequence: CASSSPGELTDTQYF. CDR3 nucleotides: TGTGCCAGCAGCTCCCCTGGGGAGCTCACAGATACGCAGTATTTT.

This clone has just a few counts. The CDR3 DNA sequence: TGCAGCGCCGAGAGTTTTCCCTCCGGTCCCCAGCATTTT. Translating gives CSAESFPSGPQHF. V gene TRBV29-1 combines with J gene TRBJ1-5; D gene ambiguous. This CDR3 has 13 amino acids. The germline V gene has CDR1 SQVTM and CDR2 ANQGSEA. V lost 7 bases, J lost 10 bases, and 20 bases lay in between.

J is TRBJ2-3 and V is TRBV28; TRBD2 aligns across 7 bases. Germline assignment: CDR1 MDHEN and CDR2 SYDVKM. V shed 6 bases, J shed 2 bases, and the junction held 14 bases outside the gene matches. The length of the CDR3 is 17 residues. The CDR3 loop reads CASSHHGASGDTDTQYF. Here the CDR3 DNA reads TGTGCCAGCAGCCACCATGGGGCCAGCGGGGACACAGATACGCAGTATTTT.

The rearrangement links TRBV30 to TRBJ2-5, with D unclear. This CDR3 has 13 amino acids. V was trimmed by 0 bases and J by 4 bases, leaving 9 bases between them. Germline CDR1 GTSNPN, CDR2 SVGIG (reference sequence). The CDR3 here is CAWSVLGIETQYF. Here the CDR3 DNA reads TGTGCCTGGAGTGTATTGGGGATAGAGACCCAGTACTTC.

This chain uses TRBV2 with TRBJ2-1; D gene uncertain. Trimming took off 3 bases at V and 4 bases at J, with 13 bases between the two ends. This CDR3 has 15 residues. Germline CDR1 SNHLY, CDR2 FYNNEI. The CDR3 spells CASSDQDRTYNEQFF. CDR3 sequence (DNA): TGTGCCAGCAGTGACCAGGACCGAACATACAATGAGCAGTTCTTC.